This note documents a single T cell receptor (beta chain) sequence. These data come from a study of Ad26.COV2.S vaccination and SARS-CoV-2 variants. The CDR3 is made up of 15 amino acids. Trimming cost V 2 bases and J 6 bases; bases outside gene matches: 7. Germline V CDR1 and CDR2: SGHDT, YYEEEE. TCRdb's copy holds only in-frame clones and misses some; the assay was immunoSEQ multiplex PCR. This table has about 680,000 clones, approximately 88% appearing once. As for treatment: 19 received Ad26.COV2.S at low or high dose, single or two shots; several received placebo; per-sample allocation not given. Samples analyzed were those drawn on day 63 after the first vaccine or placebo injection.

The chain uses TRBV5-6 and TRBJ2-1, with 8 bases identical to TRBD2. This TCR came from a person between 18 and 60 years old who received the Ad26.COV2.S COVID-19 vaccine or a placebo. The input for sequencing was peripheral blood, taken in a trial of Ad26.COV2.S vaccine versus placebo. CDR3 bases: TGTGCCAGCAGCTTCCAGCGGGGGCTAGGCAATGAGCAGTTCTTC. This translates into CASSFQRGLGNEQFF.